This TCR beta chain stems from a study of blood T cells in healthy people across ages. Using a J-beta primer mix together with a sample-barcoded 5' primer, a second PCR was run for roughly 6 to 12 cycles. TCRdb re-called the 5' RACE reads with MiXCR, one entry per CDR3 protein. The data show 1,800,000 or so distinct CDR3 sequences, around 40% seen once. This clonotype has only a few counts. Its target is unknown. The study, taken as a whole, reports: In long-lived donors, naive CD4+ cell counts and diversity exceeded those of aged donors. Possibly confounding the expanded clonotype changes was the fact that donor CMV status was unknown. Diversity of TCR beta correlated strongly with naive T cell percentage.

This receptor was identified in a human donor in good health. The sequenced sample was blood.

The CDR3 region has the DNA TGCGCCAGCAGCCCCGAATGGACAGGGAGTGAGCAGTTCTTC. Translation: CASSPEWTGSEQFF. The chain employs TRBV5-1 and TRBJ2-1; 8 nucleotides align to TRBD1. V lost 4 bases, J lost 9 bases, and 9 bases stayed unmatched. Germline assignment: CDR1 SGHRS and CDR2 YFSETQ. CDR3 size: 14 residues.